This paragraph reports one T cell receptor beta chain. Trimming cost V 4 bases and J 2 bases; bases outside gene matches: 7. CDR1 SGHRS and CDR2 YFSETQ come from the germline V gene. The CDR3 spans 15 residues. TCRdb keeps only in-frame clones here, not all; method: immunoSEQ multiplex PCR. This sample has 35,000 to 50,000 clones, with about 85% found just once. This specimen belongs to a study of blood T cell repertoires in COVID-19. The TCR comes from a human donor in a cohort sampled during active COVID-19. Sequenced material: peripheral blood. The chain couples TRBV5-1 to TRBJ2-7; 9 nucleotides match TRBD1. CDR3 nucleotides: TGCGCCAGCAGCACGGGACAGGGCCTCGCCTACGAGCAGTACTTC. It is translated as CASSTGQGLAYEQYF.